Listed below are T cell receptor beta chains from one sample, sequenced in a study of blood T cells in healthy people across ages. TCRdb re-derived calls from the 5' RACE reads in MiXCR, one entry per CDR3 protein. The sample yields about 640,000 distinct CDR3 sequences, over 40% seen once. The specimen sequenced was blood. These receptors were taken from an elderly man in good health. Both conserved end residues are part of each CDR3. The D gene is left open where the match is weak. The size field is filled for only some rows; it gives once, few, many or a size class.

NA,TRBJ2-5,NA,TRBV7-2,TGTGCCAGCAGCCCCGTCGATGGTCACCAAGAGACCCAGTACTTC,CASSPVDGHQETQYF
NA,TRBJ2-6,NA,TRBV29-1,TGCAGCGCTTTCTCTGGGGCCAACGTCCTGACTTTC,CSAFSGANVLTF
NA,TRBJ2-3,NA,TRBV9,TGTGCCAGCAGCCCCGACGGGGGCAGGAGCACAGATACGCAGTATTTT,CASSPDGGRSTDTQYF
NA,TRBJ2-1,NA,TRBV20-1,TGCAGTGCGGGCGTCTCCTACGAGCAGTTCTTC,CSAGVSYEQFF
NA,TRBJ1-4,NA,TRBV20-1,TGCAGTGCTAGGGGACACCAGACAGAAAAACTGTTTTTT,CSARGHQTEKLFF
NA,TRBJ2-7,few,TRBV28,TGTGCCAGCAAAGAGAGCCGGGGCGAGCAGTACTTC,CASKESRGEQYF
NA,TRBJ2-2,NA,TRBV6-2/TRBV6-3,TGTGCCAGCAGTAAGCAGGTCCGGAACACCGGGGAGCTGTTTTTT,CASSKQVRNTGELFF
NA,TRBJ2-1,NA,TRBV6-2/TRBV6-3,TGTGCCAGCAGTTACTCGAACAGATACAATGAGCAGTTCTTC,CASSYSNRYNEQFF
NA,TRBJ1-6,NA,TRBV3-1,TGTGCCAGCAGCCAAGATCTTGGATCGGCCCCCCACTTT,CASSQDLGSAPHF
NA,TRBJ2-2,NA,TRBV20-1,TGCAGTGCAAGACAGGGAGGAGACACCGGGGAGCTGTTTTTT,CSARQGGDTGELFF
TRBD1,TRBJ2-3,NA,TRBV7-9,TGTGCCAGCAGCCCGAACAGGGGAAGAGGAGCAGATACGCAGTATTTT,CASSPNRGRGADTQYF
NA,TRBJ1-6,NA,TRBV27,TGTGCCAGCAGTTTCCGGGGGGGTTTAAATTCACCCCTCCACTTT,CASSFRGGLNSPLHF
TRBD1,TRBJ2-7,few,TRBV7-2,TGTGCCACCTCGAGGGACAGGGTTTCCGAGCAGTACTTC,CATSRDRVSEQYF
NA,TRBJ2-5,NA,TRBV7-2,TGTGCCAGCAGCTTTAAAGGGGCAGGGGAGACCCAGTACTTC,CASSFKGAGETQYF
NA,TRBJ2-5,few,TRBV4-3,TGCGCCAGCAGCCTACTACACAACCAAGAGACCCAGTACTTC,CASSLLHNQETQYF
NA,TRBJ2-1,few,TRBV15,TGTGCCACCAGCAGAGGCCTAGCCGGAAATGAGCAGTTCTTC,CATSRGLAGNEQFF
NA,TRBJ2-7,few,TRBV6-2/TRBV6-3,TGTGCCAGCAGTTACTACCAGGGCGCCTACGAGCAGTACTTC,CASSYYQGAYEQYF
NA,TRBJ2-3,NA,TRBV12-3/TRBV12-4,TGTGCCAGCGGGACACTCAACACAGATACGCAGTATTTT,CASGTLNTDTQYF
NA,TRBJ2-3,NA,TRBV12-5,TGTGCTAGTGGTTTGGTACTTGTCGGCGGAAGCACAGATACGCAGTATTTT,CASGLVLVGGSTDTQYF
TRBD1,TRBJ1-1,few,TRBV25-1,TGTGCCAGCAGTGCCACCGTCGGGACAGGGGGCACCACTGAAGCTTTCTTT,CASSATVGTGGTTEAFF
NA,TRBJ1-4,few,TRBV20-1,TGCAGTGCTAGAGATGAAAGCAGGTTCGACCGTGAAAAACTGTTTTTT,CSARDESRFDREKLFF
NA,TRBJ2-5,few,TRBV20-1,TGCAGTGCTGAGTTAAGCAACCAAGAGACCCAGTACTTC,CSAELSNQETQYF
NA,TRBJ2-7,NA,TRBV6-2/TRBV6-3,TGTGCCAGCCTTGATCAAACCTGGGGCGAGCAGTACTTC,CASLDQTWGEQYF
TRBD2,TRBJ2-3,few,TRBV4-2,TGTGCCAGCAGCCAAGAGACTAGCTCCAGCACAGATACGCAGTATTTT,CASSQETSSSTDTQYF
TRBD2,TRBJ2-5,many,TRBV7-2,TGTGCCAGCAGCCGACTAGCGGGAGGCTCTCAAGAGACCCAGTACTTC,CASSRLAGGSQETQYF
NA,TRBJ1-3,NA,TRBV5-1,TGCGCCAGCAGCTTGCCAGGAGCAAAAAACACCATATATTTT,CASSLPGAKNTIYF
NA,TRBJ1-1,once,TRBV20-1,TGCAGTGCTAGGCGGGGAGGGTTGGGTAACACTGAAGTTTTCTTT,CSARRGGLGNTEVFF
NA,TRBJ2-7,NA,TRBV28,TGTGCCAGCAGCCCTCCCCTGGTTCTCAACGAGCAGTACTTC,CASSPPLVLNEQYF
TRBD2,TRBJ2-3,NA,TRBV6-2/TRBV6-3,TGTGCCAGCAGTCCCTTAGCGGGGCCAGGGGATACGCAGTATTTT,CASSPLAGPGDTQYF
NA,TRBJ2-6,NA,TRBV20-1,TGCAGTTCGAAATTACGGAGCTCTGGGGCCAGCGTCTTGACTTTC,CSSKLRSSGASVLTF
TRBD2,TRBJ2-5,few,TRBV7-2,TGTGCCAGCAGCTTATCATATGTAATGGGACTAGACACCTACCAAGAGACCCAGTACTTC,CASSLSYVMGLDTYQETQYF
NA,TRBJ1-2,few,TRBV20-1,TGCAGTGCTAGAGAACAACTAATTAACTATGGCTACACCTTC,CSAREQLINYGYTF
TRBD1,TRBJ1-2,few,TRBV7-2,TGTGCCAGCTCGCGGGACAGGGCGGTAGGCTACACCTTC,CASSRDRAVGYTF
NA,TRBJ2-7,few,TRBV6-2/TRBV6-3,TGTGCCAGCAGTGGCTACAACGAGCAGTACTTC,CASSGYNEQYF
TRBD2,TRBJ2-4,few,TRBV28,TGTGCCAGCAGTCCGGGGGGGGGAAACATTCAGTACTTC,CASSPGGGNIQYF
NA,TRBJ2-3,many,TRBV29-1,TGCAGCGTCGAAGACCCCGGAGCGCAGTATTTT,CSVEDPGAQYF
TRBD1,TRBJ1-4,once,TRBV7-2,TGTGCCAGCAGCTCCGGGGACAGCAATGAAAAACTGTTTTTT,CASSSGDSNEKLFF
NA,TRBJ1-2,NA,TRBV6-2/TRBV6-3,TGTGCCAGCAGTTACGAAAGAAGCTATGGCTACACCTTC,CASSYERSYGYTF
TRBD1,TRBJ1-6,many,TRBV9,TGTGCCAGCAGCGGACAGGGGGATAATGCACCCCTCCACTTT,CASSGQGDNAPLHF
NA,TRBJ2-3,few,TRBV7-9,TGTGCCAGCAGCTACCGTGGGGATAGCGGCCCAGATACGCAGTATTTT,CASSYRGDSGPDTQYF
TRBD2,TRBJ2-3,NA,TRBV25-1,TGTGCCAGCAGTTCCCCTAACTCCTTAGCGGGAGAAACAGATACGCAGTATTTT,CASSSPNSLAGETDTQYF
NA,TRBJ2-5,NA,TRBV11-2,TGTGCCAGCAGCTTTACACGGCTGGAGACCCAGTACTTC,CASSFTRLETQYF
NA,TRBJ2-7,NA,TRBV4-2,TGTGCCAGCAGCCAAGAACCCGGCGGCTACGAGCAGTACTTC,CASSQEPGGYEQYF
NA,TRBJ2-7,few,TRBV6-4,TGTGCCACCCCCTCAAGGTTTATCCTCTGCGAGCAGTACTTC,CATPSRFILCEQYF
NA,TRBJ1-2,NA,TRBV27,TGTGCCAGCAGTTATGGGGGGGCGACGGCTGGCTACACCTTC,CASSYGGATAGYTF
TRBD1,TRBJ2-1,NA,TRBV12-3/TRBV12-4,TGTGCCAGCAGTTTTTCCAGGGGGCGTCACGAGCAGTTCTTC,CASSFSRGRHEQFF
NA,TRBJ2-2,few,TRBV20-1,TGCAGTGCCCGAGGGGCGGTCGTACCCACCGGGGAGCTGTTTTTT,CSARGAVVPTGELFF
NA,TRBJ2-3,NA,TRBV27,TGTGCCAGCAGTTTGATATCCGGGACTAGCACAGATACGCAGTATTTT,CASSLISGTSTDTQYF
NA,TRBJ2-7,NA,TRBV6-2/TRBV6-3,TGTGCCAGCAGTTTTGCTAGAACTGAGCAGTACTTC,CASSFARTEQYF
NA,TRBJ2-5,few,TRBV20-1,TGCAGTGCTCTGACAGGCGGAGAGACCCAGTACTTC,CSALTGGETQYF
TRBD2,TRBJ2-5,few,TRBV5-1,TGCGCCAGCAGCTTGGGGCTAGCGGGTGAAGAGACCCAGTACTTC,CASSLGLAGEETQYF